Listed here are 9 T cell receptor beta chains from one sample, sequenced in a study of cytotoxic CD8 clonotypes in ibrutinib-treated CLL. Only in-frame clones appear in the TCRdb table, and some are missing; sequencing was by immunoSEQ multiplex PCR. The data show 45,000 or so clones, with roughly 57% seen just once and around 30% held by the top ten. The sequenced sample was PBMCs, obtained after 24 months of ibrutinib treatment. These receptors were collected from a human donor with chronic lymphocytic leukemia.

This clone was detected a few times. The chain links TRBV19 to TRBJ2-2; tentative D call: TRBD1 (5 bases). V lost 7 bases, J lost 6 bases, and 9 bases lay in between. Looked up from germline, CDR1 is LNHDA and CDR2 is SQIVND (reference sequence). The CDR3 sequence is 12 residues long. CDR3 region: CASNVGPGELFF. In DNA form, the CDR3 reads TGTGCCAGTAATGTGGGGCCCGGGGAGCTGTTTTTT.

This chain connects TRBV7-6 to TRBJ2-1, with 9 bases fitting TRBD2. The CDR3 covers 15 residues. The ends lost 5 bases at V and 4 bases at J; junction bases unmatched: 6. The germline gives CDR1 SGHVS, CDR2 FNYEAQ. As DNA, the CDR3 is TGTGCCAGCAGCGGAGGGGGACTAGCTTACAATGAGCAGTTCTTC. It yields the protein CASSGGGLAYNEQFF.

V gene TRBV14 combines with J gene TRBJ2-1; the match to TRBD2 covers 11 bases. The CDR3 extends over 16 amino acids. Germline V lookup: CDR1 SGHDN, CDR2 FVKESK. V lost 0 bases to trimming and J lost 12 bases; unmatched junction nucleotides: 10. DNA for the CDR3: TGTGCCAGCAGCCAAGATCTAACTAGCGGGGGTGCGGGGCAGTTCTTC. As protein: CASSQDLTSGGAGQFF.

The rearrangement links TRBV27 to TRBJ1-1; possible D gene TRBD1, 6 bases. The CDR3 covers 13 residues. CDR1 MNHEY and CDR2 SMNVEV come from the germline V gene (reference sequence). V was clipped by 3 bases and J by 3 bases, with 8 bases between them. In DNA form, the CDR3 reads TGTGCCAGCAGTTTGAGGACAGACACTGAAGCTTTCTTT. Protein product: CASSLRTDTEAFF.

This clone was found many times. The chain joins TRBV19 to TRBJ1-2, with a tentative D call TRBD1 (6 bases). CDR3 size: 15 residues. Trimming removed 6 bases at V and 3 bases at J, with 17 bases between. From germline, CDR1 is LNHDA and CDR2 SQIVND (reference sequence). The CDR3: CASRKDRDTYYGYTF. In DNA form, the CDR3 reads TGTGCCAGTAGAAAGGATCGGGACACCTACTATGGCTACACCTTC. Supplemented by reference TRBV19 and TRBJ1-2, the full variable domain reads DGGITQSPKYLFRKEGQNVTLSCEQNLNHDAMYWYRQDPGQGLRLIYYSQIVNDFQKGDIAEGYSVSREKKESFPLTVTSAQKNPTAFYLCASRKDRDTYYGYTFGSGTRLTVV.

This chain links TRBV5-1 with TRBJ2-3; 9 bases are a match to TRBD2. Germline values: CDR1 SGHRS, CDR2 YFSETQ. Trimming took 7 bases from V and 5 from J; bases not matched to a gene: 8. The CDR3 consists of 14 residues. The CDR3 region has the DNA TGCGCCAGCGGGTTGGCGGGGGGGCAAGATACGCAGTATTTT. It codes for CASGLAGGQDTQYF.

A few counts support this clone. The CDR3 loop reads CASSGRENTEAFF. The CDR3 DNA follows: TGTGCCAGCAGTGGGCGGGAGAACACTGAAGCTTTCTTT. The rearrangement uses TRBV25-1 and TRBJ1-1; D remains unclear. V was shortened by 4 bases and J by 1 base, with 7 bases between the two germline ends. CDR1 is MGHDK, CDR2 SYGVNS, per germline. The CDR3 contains 13 residues.

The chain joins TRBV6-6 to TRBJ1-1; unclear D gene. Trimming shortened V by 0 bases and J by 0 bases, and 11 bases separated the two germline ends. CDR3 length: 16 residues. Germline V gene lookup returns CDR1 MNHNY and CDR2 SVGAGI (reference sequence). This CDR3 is CASSYSAGSMNTEAFF. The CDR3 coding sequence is TGTGCCAGCAGTTACTCGGCAGGTAGCATGAACACTGAAGCTTTCTTT.

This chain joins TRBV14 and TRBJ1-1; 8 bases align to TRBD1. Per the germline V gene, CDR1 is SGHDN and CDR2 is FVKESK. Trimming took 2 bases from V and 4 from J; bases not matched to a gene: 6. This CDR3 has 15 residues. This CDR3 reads CASSQLDRDGTEAFF. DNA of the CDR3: TGTGCCAGCAGCCAACTGGACAGGGACGGCACTGAAGCTTTCTTT.